These 3 T cell receptor beta chains were sequenced from one sample in a study of human T cells and chemical hapten exposure. One entry per CDR3 protein results from TCRdb running MiXCR on the RACE reads. This sample yields 130,000 or so distinct CDR3 sequences, of which more than 7.5% are seen a single time; roughly 1.8% belongs to the top ten. Time point noted: healthy volunteer bleed at 2 weeks. RNA extraction used unfractionated whole blood as the source of total RNA. The specimen sequenced was whole blood. Receptors were obtained from a male donor in good health. Some clones in this sample may be carry-over from other donors' samples.

This rearrangement joins TRBV7-9 to TRBJ2-2; weak D call: TRBD1 (6 bases). The ends were cut back, 2 bases at V and 7 bases at J, with 11 bases in the middle. The germline CDR1 and CDR2 sequences are SEHNR and FQNEAQ (reference sequence). This CDR3 is 14 amino acids long. The CDR3 region is CASSLNTGNGELFF. The CDR3 DNA follows: TGTGCCAGCAGCTTAAATACAGGGAACGGGGAGCTGTTTTTT.

This clonotype was observed at least ten times. The CDR3 loop is CASRQYTEAFF. CDR3 nucleotide sequence: TGTGCCAGCAGACAGTACACTGAAGCTTTCTTT. The chain links TRBV6-5 to TRBJ1-1; no clear D gene. Deletions cut 6 bases from V and 3 bases from J, with 5 bases between. The CDR3 loop spans 11 amino acids. The germline V gene has CDR1 MNHEY and CDR2 SVGAGI.

V gene TRBV15 combines with J gene TRBJ2-1, with 7 bases that match TRBD2. CDR1 LNHNV and CDR2 YYDKDF come from the germline V gene (reference sequence). V dropped 1 base and J dropped 6; count of bases not matched to a gene: 3. This CDR3 contains 14 residues. Here the CDR3 DNA reads TGTGCCACCAGCAGAGGGTGGGAGGGCAATGAGCAGTTCTTC. Translating it yields CATSRGWEGNEQFF.